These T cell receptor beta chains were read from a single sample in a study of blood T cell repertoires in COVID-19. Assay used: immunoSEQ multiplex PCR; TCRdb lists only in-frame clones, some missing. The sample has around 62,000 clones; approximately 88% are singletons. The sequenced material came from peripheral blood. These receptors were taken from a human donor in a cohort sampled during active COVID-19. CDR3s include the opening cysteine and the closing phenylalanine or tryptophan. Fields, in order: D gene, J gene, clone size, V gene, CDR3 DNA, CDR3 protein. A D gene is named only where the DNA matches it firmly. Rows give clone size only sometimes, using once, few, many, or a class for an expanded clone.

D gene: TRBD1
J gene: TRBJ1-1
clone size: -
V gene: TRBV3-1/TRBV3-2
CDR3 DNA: TGTGCCAGCAGCCAAGTAAGGACAGGGGGCATGGCTTTCTTT
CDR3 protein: CASSQVRTGGMAFF

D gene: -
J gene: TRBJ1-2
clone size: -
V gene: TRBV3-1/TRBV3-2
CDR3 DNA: TGTGCCAGCAGCCAAGACAGAACCTCTGGCTACACCTTC
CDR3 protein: CASSQDRTSGYTF

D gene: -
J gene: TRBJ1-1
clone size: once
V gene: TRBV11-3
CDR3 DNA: TGTGCCAGCAGCTCAATTCAAATTCTGCTCAGGATTAAAAACACTGAAGCTTTCTTT
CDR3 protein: CASSSIQILLRIKNTEAFF

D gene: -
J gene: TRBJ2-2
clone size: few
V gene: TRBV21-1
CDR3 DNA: TGTGCCAGCAGCAAGGAGGCTAGCGGAGAAAAATTCACCGGGGAGCTGTTTTTT
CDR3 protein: CASSKEASGEKFTGELFF

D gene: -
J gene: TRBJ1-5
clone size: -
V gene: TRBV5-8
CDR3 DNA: TGTGCCAGCGCAACAAGGAGGGGGCCCCAGCATTTT
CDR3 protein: CASATRRGPQHF

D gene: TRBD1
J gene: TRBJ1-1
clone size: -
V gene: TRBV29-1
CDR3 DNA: TGCAGCGTTGAAGATCGACAGGGGGCTTCTTTCGGAGCTTTCTTT
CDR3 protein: CSVEDRQGASFGAFF

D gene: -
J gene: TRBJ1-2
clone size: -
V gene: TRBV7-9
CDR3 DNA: TGTGCCAGCAGTTTTCCGGACTCTTATGGCTACACCTTC
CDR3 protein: CASSFPDSYGYTF

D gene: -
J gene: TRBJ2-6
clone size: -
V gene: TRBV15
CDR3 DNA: TGTGCCACCAGCAGCGTCCTTCGGGGGTCTGGGGCCAACGTCCTGACTTTC
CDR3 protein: CATSSVLRGSGANVLTF

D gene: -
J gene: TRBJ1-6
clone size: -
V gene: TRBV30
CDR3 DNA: TGTGCCTGGAAGGGGGACCTCTCCTATAATTCACCCCTCCACTTT
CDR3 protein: CAWKGDLSYNSPLHF

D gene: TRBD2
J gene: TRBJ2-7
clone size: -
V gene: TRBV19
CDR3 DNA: TGTGCCAGTAGGGTGACTAGCGGCTCCTACGAGCAGTACTTC
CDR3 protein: CASRVTSGSYEQYF

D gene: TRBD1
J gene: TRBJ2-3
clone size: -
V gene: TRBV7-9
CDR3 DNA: TGTGCCAGCAGCCGTATACAGGGGGCGGATAGAGATACGCAGTATTTT
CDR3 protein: CASSRIQGADRDTQYF

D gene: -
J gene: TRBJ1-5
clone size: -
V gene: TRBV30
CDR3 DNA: TGTGCCTGGGCCTCAGGGAGCAATCAGCCCCAGCATTTT
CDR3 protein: CAWASGSNQPQHF

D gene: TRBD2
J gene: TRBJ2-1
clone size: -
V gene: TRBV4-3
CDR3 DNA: TGCGCCAGCAGCCAAGGGACTAGCGGGACTAATGAGCAGTTCTTC
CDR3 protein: CASSQGTSGTNEQFF

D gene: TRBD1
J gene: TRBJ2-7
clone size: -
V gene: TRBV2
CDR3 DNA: TGTGCCAGCAGTTTTTATACGGGACAGGGGTACGAGCAGTACTTC
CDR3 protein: CASSFYTGQGYEQYF

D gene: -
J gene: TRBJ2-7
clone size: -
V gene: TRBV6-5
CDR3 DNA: TGTGCCAGCGAGACATCCTACGAGCAGTACTTC
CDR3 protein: CASETSYEQYF

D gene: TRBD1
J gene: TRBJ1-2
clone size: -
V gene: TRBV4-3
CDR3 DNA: TGCGCCAGCAGCCAAGAAAGACAGGGGAGCTATGGCTACACCTTC
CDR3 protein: CASSQERQGSYGYTF

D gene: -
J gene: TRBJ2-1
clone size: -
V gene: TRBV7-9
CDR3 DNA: TGTGCCAGCAGCCCCCGGAGAGGCTCCTACAATGAGCAGTTCTTC
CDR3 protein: CASSPRRGSYNEQFF

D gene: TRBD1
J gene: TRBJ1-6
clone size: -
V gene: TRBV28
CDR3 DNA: TGTGCCAGCAGTTCCTTTAACAGGGGTCTAGGTAATTCACCCCTCCACTTT
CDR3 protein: CASSSFNRGLGNSPLHF

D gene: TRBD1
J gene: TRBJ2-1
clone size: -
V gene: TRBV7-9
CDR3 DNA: TGTGCCAGCAGCTTGGGACAGCACCATGAGCAGTTCTTC
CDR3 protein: CASSLGQHHEQFF

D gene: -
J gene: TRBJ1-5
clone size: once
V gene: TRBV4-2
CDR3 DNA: TGTGCCAGCAGCCAAGATTTGTCGGCAGGGTATCAGCCCCAGCATTTT
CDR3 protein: CASSQDLSAGYQPQHF

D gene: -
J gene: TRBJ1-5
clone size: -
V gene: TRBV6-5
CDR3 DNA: TGTGCCAGCAGTTGGGCGGCAGGGTTAGCGCCCCAGCATTTT
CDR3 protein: CASSWAAGLAPQHF

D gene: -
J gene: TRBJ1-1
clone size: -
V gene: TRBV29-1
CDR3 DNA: TGCAGCGTTGAAGGCGGGGAGGGTTGGACAGCTGAAGCTTTCTTT
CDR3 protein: CSVEGGEGWTAEAFF

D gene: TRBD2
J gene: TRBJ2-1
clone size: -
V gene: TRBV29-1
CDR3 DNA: TGCAGCGCCCCGGGGGCGGGAGGGCCATGGAATGAGCAGTTCTTC
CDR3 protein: CSAPGAGGPWNEQFF

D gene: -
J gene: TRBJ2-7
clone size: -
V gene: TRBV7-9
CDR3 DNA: TGTGCCAGCAGTTCCGGGAAATACGAGCAGTACTTC
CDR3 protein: CASSSGKYEQYF

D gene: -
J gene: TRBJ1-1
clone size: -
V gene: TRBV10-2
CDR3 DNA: TGCGCCAGCAGTGAAGGGAGGAACACTGAAGCTTTCTTT
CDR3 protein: CASSEGRNTEAFF

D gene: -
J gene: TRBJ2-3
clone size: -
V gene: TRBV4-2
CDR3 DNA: TGTGCCAGCAGCCAAGTGGGGGGTGAGGGAATAGATACGCAGTATTTT
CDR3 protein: CASSQVGGEGIDTQYF